One T cell receptor beta chain is described in this entry. The time point: pre-reinfection, 55 to 20 weeks before reinfection detection. Sorted cells were sequenced directly ex vivo without any in vitro expansion. The Montreal HEPCO cohort supplied donors who inject drugs. Total naive CD8 T cells were sorted as viable CD3+ CD8+ CD45RO- cells from a couple of donors. TCRdb's table, derived via immunoSEQ multiplex PCR, lists solely in-frame clones and lacks some. The sample lists approximately 51,000 clones, roughly nine tenths occurring once. The data originate from a study of memory CD8 T cells in hepatitis C reinfection. Study overall: A positive HCV RNA test after two negatives ≥60 days apart defined reinfection. Pre-reinfection samples were taken 55 to 20 weeks before detection.

This CDR3 has 16 amino acids. Germline V CDR1 and CDR2: SGHNT, YENEEA. The J segment lost 3 bases and the V segment lost 4 bases, leaving 5 bases of the junction unmatched. The sequenced material came from naive CD8+ T cells sorted from blood. This chain uses TRBV11-3 with TRBJ2-1; 11 nucleotides match TRBD1. The clonotype originates from a man between 18 and 35 years old with hepatitis C virus infection. CDR3 DNA: TGTGCCAGCAGCTCAGGCGGGACAGGGGGCTACAATGAGCAGTTCTTC. Residues: CASSSGGTGGYNEQFF.